This record covers a single TCR beta chain. The data stem from a study of blood T cell repertoires in COVID-19. Study background: Researchers got acute and convalescent COVID-19 samples from the United States, Italy and Spain. PBMCs, B-cell-depleted T cells, or T cells were the source of the cDNA or gDNA that made up the material.

Assay: immunoSEQ multiplex PCR; the TCRdb copy retains only in-frame clones and omits some. This table holds a few hundred thousand clones, roughly 88% found once. Trimming took off 0 bases at V and 5 bases at J, with 5 bases between the two ends. CDR1 is MNHEY, CDR2 SVGAGI, per germline. The CDR3 sequence is 13 residues long. The sample comprised PBMCs or T cells enriched from blood (not recorded which). This sequence was found in a man in his thirties or forties who had recovered from COVID-19. The chain has TRBV6-5 and TRBJ2-1; D unclear. Written as DNA, the CDR3 is TGTGCCAGCAGTTACTCAGCCCACAATGAGCAGTTCTTC. Its protein is CASSYSAHNEQFF.